The text below deals with one TCR beta chain. Its antigen remains unknown. These data come from a study of T cell responses to AZD1222 COVID-19 vaccine. Points from the study as a whole: Nearly half of spike-specific TCRs reportedly target variant regions that are unmutated in the B.1.351 and B.1.1.7 variants. Repertoire sampling occurred only after the peak T cell response.

The data were produced by immunoSEQ multiplex PCR, yet TCRdb's version contains in-frame clones alone and is incomplete. The sample has 150,000 or so clones, roughly 90% seen once. This CDR3 spans 14 amino acids. V lost 4 bases to trimming and J lost 5 bases, with 12 bases between them. Germline V gene lookup returns CDR1 SGHTA and CDR2 FQGNSA. Here the sequenced sample was peripheral blood, taken on day 0 of AZD1222 vaccination. The sequence was obtained from an adult in good health. The J gene is TRBJ2-1, the V gene TRBV7-2; tentative D call: TRBD1 (6 bases). CDR3 residues: CASSSNRDDNEQFF. CDR3 coding DNA: TGTGCCAGCAGCTCCAACAGGGACGACAATGAGCAGTTCTTC.